The 17 T cell receptor beta chains given below trace back to one sample, sequenced in a study of graft-versus-host responses after intestinal transplantation. For these receptors, no antigen is known. Measured with immunoSEQ multiplex PCR; TCRdb has only the in-frame clones, and not every one. The sample has 24,000 or so clones; roughly four fifths are singletons. The source material was unstimulated CD8+ T cells sorted from spleen or lymph node cells, sampled before transplant. These receptors were taken from a human donor who was the organ donor for an intestinal transplant.

The rearrangement uses TRBV7-7 and TRBJ2-2; 7 bases map to TRBD1. Germline V gene sequence: CDR1 SSHAT, CDR2 FNYEAQ (reference sequence). CDR3 length: 19 amino acids. V was clipped by 2 bases and J by 3 bases; unmatched bases: 15. The DNA of the CDR3 is TGTGCCAGCAGCTTATTTTCGAGGGACAGCGACATTCACACCGGGGAGCTGTTTTTT. It specifies CASSLFSRDSDIHTGELFF.

The V call is TRBV15, the J call TRBJ1-1, with D unclear. CDR3 length: 13 residues. The germline V gene encodes CDR1 LNHNV and CDR2 YYDKDF (reference sequence). Deletions cut 4 bases from V and 4 bases from J, with 10 bases between. The CDR3 DNA reads as TGTGCCACCAGCACCCAGCGTTCCACTGAAGCTTTCTTT. Residues: CATSTQRSTEAFF.

This clone was recorded only once. CDR3 in amino acids: CASSIYRGNQPQHF. CDR3 bases: TGTGCCAGTAGTATATACAGGGGAAATCAGCCCCAGCATTTT. The chain uses TRBV19 and TRBJ1-5, with TRBD1 identical over 7 bases. The trim removed 2 bases at V and 4 bases at J, leaving 2 bases unmatched. The CDR3 consists of 14 residues. Germline lookup yields CDR1 LNHDA and CDR2 SQIVND (reference sequence).

DNA of the CDR3: TGTGCCAGCCGGGAGAGCTCCTACAATGAGCAGTTCTTC. This gives the protein CASRESSYNEQFF. The rearrangement joins TRBV6-1 to TRBJ2-1; perhaps TRBD2 as D (6 bases). Per germline, CDR1 MNHNS and CDR2 SASEGT. The CDR3 loop spans 13 amino acids. Trimming took off 8 bases at V and 0 bases at J, with 8 bases between the two ends.

This rearrangement joins TRBV5-1 to TRBJ2-7; D gene uncertain. The germline gives CDR1 SGHRS, CDR2 YFSETQ. This CDR3 has 14 residues. Trimming removed 0 bases from V and 3 bases from J, with 10 bases in between. In DNA form, the CDR3 reads TGCGCCAGCAGCTTGGACACCGATAACTACGAGCAGTACTTC. It is translated as CASSLDTDNYEQYF.

The chain recombines TRBV19 with TRBJ1-4; TRBD1 agrees at 10 bases. The ends lost 1 base at V and 7 bases at J; junction bases unmatched: 6. CDR3 length equals 16 residues. Germline CDR1 and CDR2: LNHDA and SQIVND (reference sequence). The CDR3: CASSIGYRDRGEKLFF. In DNA, the CDR3 is TGTGCCAGTAGTATAGGCTATCGGGACAGGGGTGAAAAACTGTTTTTT. The full variable domain, its missing parts supplied by reference TRBV19 and TRBJ1-4, is DGGITQSPKYLFRKEGQNVTLSCEQNLNHDAMYWYRQDPGQGLRLIYYSQIVNDFQKGDIAEGYSVSREKKESFPLTVTSAQKNPTAFYLCASSIGYRDRGEKLFFGSGTQLSVL.

In DNA, the CDR3 is TGCGCCAGCAGCCAAGGTGGAAGCGGGGGGGCCAATGAGCAGTTCTTC. This encodes CASSQGGSGGANEQFF. The chain uses TRBV4-3 and TRBJ2-1, with TRBD2 identical over 10 bases. V shed 1 base, J shed 6 bases, and the junction held 6 bases outside the gene matches. This CDR3 spans 16 amino acids. Germline CDR1 and CDR2: LGHNA and YSLEER.

The genes are TRBV7-9 and TRBJ2-1, with a tentative D call TRBD2 (6 bases). Trimming took off 6 bases at V and 9 bases at J, with 27 bases between the two ends. The CDR3 consists of 17 residues. CDR1 and CDR2 (germline): SEHNR, FQNEAQ (reference sequence). The CDR3 here is CASRAILPGLRAGEQFF. The CDR3 bases are TGTGCCAGCAGAGCAATCCTACCGGGACTTCGGGCGGGTGAGCAGTTCTTC.

This clone has more than one count but fewer than ten. The chain recombines TRBV7-2 with TRBJ2-5; 7 bases are shared with TRBD2. Germline V gives CDR1 SGHTA, CDR2 FQGNSA. V was clipped by 2 bases and J by 5 bases; unmatched bases: 5. The CDR3 has 14 amino acids. Written as DNA, the CDR3 is TGTGCCAGCAGCTTACCTAGCGGAGACGAGACCCAGTACTTC. Translating it yields CASSLPSGDETQYF.

The rearrangement uses TRBV14 and TRBJ2-3; 7 bases align to TRBD1. This CDR3 is 14 amino acids long. Germline CDR1 and CDR2: SGHDN and FVKESK. The V gene end was trimmed by 0 bases and the J gene end by 6 bases; junction bases not matched to a gene: 3. The CDR3 DNA follows: TGTGCCAGCAGCCAAGACTCGACAGGGGATACGCAGTATTTT. Translated: CASSQDSTGDTQYF.

The rearrangement joins TRBV7-9 to TRBJ2-3; D may be TRBD2 (6 bases). Germline assignment: CDR1 SEHNR and CDR2 FQNEAQ (reference sequence). The CDR3 is 15 residues long. V was cut by 1 base and J by 2 bases, with 10 bases left in between. For the CDR3, the DNA is TGTGCCAGCAGCTTAGGGAGGGGCCTCACAGATACGCAGTATTTT. This translates into CASSLGRGLTDTQYF.

The rearrangement links TRBV5-1 to TRBJ2-5, with 11 bases fitting TRBD2. With the DNA end fitting TRBJ2-7 better, the J assignment may be wrong. The CDR3 has 16 residues. Germline assignment: CDR1 SGHRS and CDR2 YFSETQ. The DNA for the CDR3 is TGCGCCAGCAGCTTGGGGGGGACTAGCGGTCCCTACGAGCAGTACTTC. This encodes CASSLGGTSGPYEQYF.

This rearrangement joins TRBV13 to TRBJ2-5, with D possibly called TRBD1 or TRBD2 (5 bases each). Deletions cut 3 bases from V and 1 base from J, with 12 bases between. The CDR3 runs to 15 residues. Germline loops: CDR1 PRHDT, CDR2 FYEKMQ (reference sequence). Here the CDR3 DNA reads TGTGCCAGCAGCTTGAGTGCCGGGACCCAAGAGACCCAGTACTTC. Its translation: CASSLSAGTQETQYF. The full variable domain, completed using reference TRBV13 and TRBJ2-5, is AAGVIQSPRHLIKEKRETATLKCYPIPRHDTVYWYQQGPGQDPQFLISFYEKMQSDKGSIPDRFSAQQFSDYHSELNMSSLELGDSALYFCASSLSAGTQETQYFGPGTRLLVL.

This CDR3 is CASSSRQNGYTF. CDR3 in DNA: TGTGCCAGCAGTTCGAGACAGAATGGCTACACCTTC. The V call is TRBV27, the J call TRBJ1-2, with D perhaps matching TRBD1 (5 bases). CDR1 is MNHEY and CDR2 is SMNVEV in the germline V gene (reference sequence). V was pared by 4 bases and J by 6 bases, with 9 bases between. This CDR3 comprises 12 residues.

The V call is TRBV27, the J call TRBJ2-5, with 9 bases fitting TRBD1. Looked up from germline, CDR1 is MNHEY and CDR2 is SMNVEV (reference sequence). Trimming cost V 6 bases and J 2 bases; bases outside gene matches: 10. The CDR3 spans 16 residues. CDR3: CASRRRQGGPQETQYF. The CDR3, as DNA: TGTGCCAGCAGACGCCGACAGGGGGGCCCTCAAGAGACCCAGTACTTC.

This rearrangement joins TRBV27 to TRBJ2-7; weak D call: TRBD1 (6 bases). The CDR3 spans 14 residues. Germline V gene data show CDR1 as MNHEY and CDR2 as SMNVEV (reference sequence). Trimming pared 2 bases from V and 3 bases from J, leaving 11 bases between. CDR3 loop: CASSLNRVGYEQYF. The CDR3 DNA reads TGTGCCAGCAGTTTAAACAGGGTAGGCTACGAGCAGTACTTC.

This clone has just one count. The V and J genes are TRBV5-8 and TRBJ1-1, with D maybe TRBD1 (5 bases). CDR3 length: 15 amino acids. Between the trimmed V and J ends, which lost 5 bases and 1 base, there was a span of 15 bases. The germline gives CDR1 SGHTS, CDR2 YDEGEE. CDR3 amino acids: CASREYGGPNTEAFF. CDR3 bases: TGTGCCAGCAGGGAGTATGGGGGACCGAACACTGAAGCTTTCTTT.